A single sample is the source of the 17 T cell receptor beta chains below, sequenced in a study of cytomegalovirus exposure and HLA in healthy donors. This table comes from immunoSEQ multiplex PCR, and its TCRdb copy is limited to in-frame clones, with some not included. This sample has 160,000 or so clones, with 86% found just once. The sequencing sample was made of PBMCs. The receptors derive from a man younger than 35 in good health and CMV-seropositive.

The chain employs TRBV20-1 and TRBJ2-5, with a weak D call TRBD1 (5 bases). This CDR3 region has 11 residues. The germline V and J ends were trimmed by 2 bases and 8 bases, with 9 bases remaining between them. The germline V gene encodes CDR1 DFQATT and CDR2 SNEGSKA (reference sequence). The CDR3 loop reads CSARWGGTQYF. The CDR3 DNA is TGCAGTGCTAGATGGGGCGGAACCCAGTACTTC.

V and J are TRBV6-6 and TRBJ2-7; 8 nucleotides align to TRBD2. Germline lookup yields CDR1 MNHNY and CDR2 SVGAGI (reference sequence). CDR3 length equals 13 residues. Unmatched junction bases numbered 13, after V lost 6 bases and J lost 12 bases. CDR3 residues: CASSPIPGGGRYF. The CDR3, as DNA: TGTGCCAGCAGCCCAATCCCGGGAGGGGGTCGGTACTTC.

J is TRBJ2-7 and V is TRBV5-4; 8 bases agree with TRBD1. This CDR3 spans 15 amino acids. Trimming removed 3 bases from V and 1 base from J; junction bases left unmatched: 6. Per the germline V gene, CDR1 is SGHNT and CDR2 is YYREEE (reference sequence). The CDR3 is CASSSFGTGSYEQYF. CDR3 in DNA: TGTGCCAGCAGCTCTTTTGGGACAGGATCCTACGAGCAGTACTTC.

This clone is a singleton in its sample. The J gene is TRBJ2-7, the V gene TRBV11-2; TRBD1 is a possible D gene (6 bases). Germline assignment: CDR1 SGHAT and CDR2 FQNNGV. Trimming stripped 3 bases from V and 2 bases from J, with 14 bases between. The CDR3 covers 15 residues. The CDR3 sequence: CASSFAPRQAYEQYF. Written as DNA, the CDR3 is TGTGCCAGCAGCTTCGCCCCTCGACAGGCCTACGAGCAGTACTTC.

The chain carries TRBV13 and TRBJ1-1; D call uncertain. Trimming left V 1 base short and J 7 bases short, with 7 bases between. Germline CDR1 reads PRHDT; CDR2 reads FYEKMQ (reference sequence). This CDR3 has 12 amino acids. CDR3 DNA sequence: TGTGCCAGCAGCTTAGACAGAATTGAAGCTTTCTTT. Its translation: CASSLDRIEAFF.

The CDR3 loop is CSATDTENYGYTF. CDR3 DNA sequence: TGCAGCGCCACGGACACAGAGAACTATGGCTACACCTTC. This chain connects TRBV29-1 to TRBJ1-2, with D perhaps matching TRBD1 (5 bases). CDR1 and CDR2 from the germline V gene are SQVTM and ANQGSEA. The ends were cut back, 7 bases at V and 2 bases at J, with 14 bases in the middle. The CDR3 extends over 13 amino acids.

V and J are TRBV14 and TRBJ2-3; 14 bases are a match to TRBD2. This CDR3 region has 18 residues. The germline CDR1 and CDR2 sequences are SGHDN and FVKESK. J lost 5 bases, V lost 3 bases, and 10 bases had no gene match. The CDR3 here is CASSQRGTSGSRKDTQYF. The CDR3 nucleotides are TGTGCCAGCAGCCAGAGGGGGACTAGCGGGAGTCGGAAAGATACGCAGTATTTT.

This clone has a handful of counts. The V call is TRBV2, the J call TRBJ1-1, with D perhaps matching TRBD1 (6 bases). Germline V gene lookup returns CDR1 SNHLY and CDR2 FYNNEI. V lost 6 bases and J 1 base, leaving 6 bases between the germline ends. The CDR3 has 12 amino acids. In DNA, the CDR3 is TGTGCCAGCAGGGGGGCGAACACTGAAGCTTTCTTT. Amino acid sequence: CASRGANTEAFF. Complete variable domain (other parts from reference TRBV2 and TRBJ1-1): EPEVTQTPSHQVTQMGQEVILRCVPISNHLYFYWYRQILGQKVEFLVSFYNNEISEKSEIFDDQFSVERPDGSNFTLKIRSTKLEDSAMYFCASRGANTEAFFGQGTRLTVV.

The chain couples TRBV7-9 to TRBJ1-2, with no clear D. CDR3 length equals 14 residues. V lost 5 bases to trimming and J lost 0 bases, with 10 bases between them. Germline V lookup: CDR1 SEHNR, CDR2 FQNEAQ (reference sequence). For the CDR3, the DNA is TGTGCCAGCAGCCCCCCAGACTCTAACTATGGCTACACCTTC. Amino acid sequence: CASSPPDSNYGYTF.

This clone has more than one count but fewer than ten. The rearrangement links TRBV28 to TRBJ2-2, with TRBD2 matching 11 bases. Germline trimming cut 3 bases from V and 5 bases from J; bases unmatched to any gene: 2. This CDR3 is 15 amino acids long. Germline CDR1 reads MDHEN; CDR2 reads SYDVKM. This CDR3 reads CASSLLAGGTGELFF. As DNA, the CDR3 is TGTGCCAGCAGTTTGCTAGCGGGAGGTACCGGGGAGCTGTTTTTT.

The chain uses TRBV30 and TRBJ2-1; TRBD2 might be the D (6 bases). Per the germline V gene, CDR1 is GTSNPN and CDR2 is SVGIG (reference sequence). The CDR3 contains 13 residues. Deletions cut 4 bases from V and 7 bases from J, with 14 bases between. CDR3: CAWTRPEGNEQFF. The CDR3 bases are TGTGCCTGGACCCGCCCGGAGGGGAATGAGCAGTTCTTC.

This clone was detected many times. The J gene is TRBJ1-1, the V gene TRBV18; D gene unclear. V was trimmed by 2 bases and J by 3 bases, leaving 7 bases between them. The CDR3 spans 13 residues. Germline V lookup: CDR1 KGHSH, CDR2 LQKENI. The DNA for the CDR3 is TGTGCCAGCTCACCATACAGACACACTGAAGCTTTCTTT. It is translated as CASSPYRHTEAFF.

A single count supports this clone. V and J are TRBV9 and TRBJ1-1; 7 bases align to TRBD1. Germline trimming cut 0 bases from V and 0 bases from J; bases unmatched to any gene: 8. Germline V gene sequence: CDR1 SGDLS, CDR2 YYNGEE. CDR3 length equals 17 residues. The CDR3 DNA follows: TGTGCCAGCAGCGTAGCCGGGACAGTTAGTTTGAACACTGAAGCTTTCTTT. Protein product: CASSVAGTVSLNTEAFF.

The V and J genes are TRBV7-9 and TRBJ2-1; no clear D. Per the germline V gene, CDR1 is SEHNR and CDR2 is FQNEAQ (reference sequence). Deletions cut 5 bases from V and 1 base from J, with 15 bases between. The CDR3 runs 16 residues. In DNA, the CDR3 is TGTGCCAGCAGCCCCAAGGCGGCGGAGTCCTACAATGAGCAGTTCTTC. This gives the protein CASSPKAAESYNEQFF.

The genes are TRBV27 and TRBJ2-2; maybe TRBD2 (6 bases). CDR1 and CDR2 (germline): MNHEY, SMNVEV (reference sequence). CDR3 length: 14 amino acids. The germline V and J ends were trimmed by 4 bases and 4 bases, with 10 bases remaining between them. Here the CDR3 DNA reads TGTGCCAGCAGTTCCGGGGGTAGCACCGGGGAGCTGTTTTTT. Its protein product is CASSSGGSTGELFF.

Only a few counts were recorded for this clone. The V gene is TRBV10-1, the J gene TRBJ1-2; 8 bases are shared with TRBD1. The junction had 10 bases not matched to a gene; V was cut back by 7 bases and J by 6 bases. Germline-derived CDR1 and CDR2 are WNHNN and SYGVQD (reference sequence). The CDR3 covers 14 residues. As DNA, the CDR3 is TGCGCCAGCAAACTTAGTCAGGGGGCTCATGGCTACACCTTC. This gives the protein CASKLSQGAHGYTF.

This chain connects TRBV27 to TRBJ2-7; D is perhaps TRBD2 (5 bases). Trimming left V 3 bases short and J 1 base short, with 19 bases between. The CDR3 loop spans 17 amino acids. Germline V lookup: CDR1 MNHEY, CDR2 SMNVEV (reference sequence). The CDR3 is CASSLSEGTANSYEQYF. The CDR3 bases are TGTGCCAGCAGTTTGAGCGAGGGAACAGCAAATTCCTACGAGCAGTACTTC.